The 19 T cell receptor beta chains listed next were all sequenced from one sample in a study of blood T cells in healthy people across ages. PCR was performed a second time for about 6 to 12 cycles using a sample-barcoded 5' primer and a J-beta primer mix. MiXCR was run by TCRdb on the 5' RACE reads, yielding one entry per CDR3 protein. The sample contains roughly 800,000 distinct CDR3 sequences, 58% of which appear only once. The sequencing sample was made of blood. These receptors were obtained from a man aged 30 to 45 in good health.

The V and J genes are TRBV4-2 and TRBJ2-7, with D maybe TRBD1 (5 bases). Trimming shortened V by 2 bases and J by 6 bases, and 14 bases separated the two germline ends. Germline loops: CDR1 LGHNA, CDR2 YNFKEQ. There are 14 residues in the CDR3. CDR3 sequence: CASSQRQKSGEQYF. The DNA of the CDR3 is TGTGCCAGCAGCCAAAGACAGAAGTCGGGCGAGCAGTACTTC.

The chain combines TRBV20-1 with TRBJ2-7, with 7 bases fitting TRBD1. V gave up 6 bases and J gave up 4 bases; unmatched junction bases: 15. The CDR3 is 15 amino acids. The germline V gene encodes CDR1 DFQATT and CDR2 SNEGSKA (reference sequence). The CDR3 nucleotides read TGCAGTGCCCCCGGGACAGACCTTGGCACTTACGAGCAGTACTTC. Its protein product is CSAPGTDLGTYEQYF.

The chain has TRBV6-1 and TRBJ1-1; a possible D gene is TRBD1 (6 bases). CDR1 MNHNS and CDR2 SASEGT come from the germline V gene. This CDR3 has 14 amino acids. V was clipped by 6 bases and J by 0 bases, with 11 bases between them. Here the CDR3 DNA reads TGTGCCAGCAGAGACAGGTGGTTGAACACTGAAGCTTTCTTT. This codes for CASRDRWLNTEAFF.

The chain is built from TRBV4-2 and TRBJ2-7; D gene unclear. Trimming removed 5 bases from V and 3 bases from J, with 11 bases in between. Germline CDR1 and CDR2: LGHNA and YNFKEQ. The CDR3 runs 13 residues. For the CDR3, the DNA is TGTGCCAGCAGCGAACGACTTCTCTACGAGCAGTACTTC. As protein: CASSERLLYEQYF.

V and J are TRBV3-1 and TRBJ1-2; no clear D gene. The length of the CDR3 is 15 residues. Germline V CDR1 and CDR2: LGHDT, YNNKEL (reference sequence). Trimming took off 4 bases at V and 0 bases at J, with 12 bases between the two ends. The CDR3 nucleotides are TGTGCCAGCAGCCCGGACGGTATAACTAACTATGGCTACACCTTC. As protein: CASSPDGITNYGYTF.

The chain uses TRBV12-3 or TRBV12-4 and TRBJ2-5; 9 bases are a match to TRBD2. Trimming cost V 3 bases and J 9 bases; bases outside gene matches: 8. CDR3 length: 14 amino acids. CDR3: CASSFSGSGEAQYF. The DNA for the CDR3 is TGTGCCAGCAGTTTTAGCGGGAGTGGGGAGGCCCAGTACTTC.

This clonotype was detected a few times. The rearrangement joins TRBV10-3 to TRBJ2-6; either TRBD1 or TRBD2 may fit D (5 bases each). Trimming took 4 bases from V and 3 from J, leaving 10 bases between them. Germline assignment: CDR1 ENHRY and CDR2 SYGVKD. CDR3 length: 15 residues. CDR3 DNA sequence: TGTGCCATCAGTGGTCGGGGCGATGGGGCCAACGTCCTGACTTTC. Protein sequence: CAISGRGDGANVLTF.

The chain links TRBV5-1 to TRBJ2-3; D unresolved. The V gene's germline CDR1 is SGHRS and CDR2 YFSETQ. Trimming took off 4 bases at V and 0 bases at J, with 12 bases between the two ends. This CDR3 comprises 15 residues. The CDR3 region is CASSAAEFSTDTQYF. The CDR3 DNA sequence: TGCGCCAGCAGCGCTGCGGAATTTAGCACAGATACGCAGTATTTT.

This chain connects TRBV7-2 to TRBJ1-2; D is unresolved. Trimming left V 1 base short and J 2 bases short, with 5 bases between. From germline, CDR1 is SGHTA and CDR2 FQGNSA. CDR3 length: 13 amino acids. In DNA form, the CDR3 reads TGTGCCAGCAGCTTAGTGCAGAACTATGGCTACACCTTC. Translating it yields CASSLVQNYGYTF.

V and J are TRBV29-1 and TRBJ1-2; the D is unclear. The CDR3 has 13 amino acids. Germline V gives CDR1 SQVTM, CDR2 ANQGSEA. V lost 3 bases and J 7 bases, leaving 15 bases between the germline ends. CDR3 coding DNA: TGCAGCGTTGAGAACCTCATTCGGGGTGGCTACACCTTC. Its protein product is CSVENLIRGGYTF. Looking up the rest from reference TRBV29-1 and TRBJ1-2 gives the full variable domain: SAVISQKPSRDICQRGTSLTIQCQVDSQVTMMFWYRQQPGQSLTLIATANQGSEATYESGFVIDKFPISRPNLTFSTLTVSNMSPEDSSIYLCSVENLIRGGYTFGSGTRLTVV.

V and J are TRBV6-2 or TRBV6-3 and TRBJ2-7; perhaps TRBD1 as D (5 bases). Germline-derived CDR1 and CDR2 are MNHEY and SVGEGT. CDR3 length equals 15 residues. V dropped 0 bases and J dropped 3 bases, with 12 bases sitting between them. The DNA for the CDR3 is TGTGCCAGCAGTTACTCGAAAGGCCAGGGCTACGAGCAGTACTTC. This translates into CASSYSKGQGYEQYF.

The V gene is TRBV20-1, the J gene TRBJ1-6; no reliable D call. Germline CDR1 DFQATT, CDR2 SNEGSKA (reference sequence). Trimming shortened V by 3 bases and J by 5 bases, and 8 bases separated the two germline ends. This CDR3 is 13 amino acids long. The chain's CDR3 is CSASFRNNSPLHF. The CDR3 region has the DNA TGCAGTGCTAGTTTCAGGAATAATTCACCCCTCCACTTT.

The table lists this clonotype with a count of one. V is TRBV11-2 and J is TRBJ2-7; the D gene could be TRBD1 or TRBD2 (5 bases each). V lost 4 bases and J 2 bases, leaving 12 bases between the germline ends. The germline V gene has CDR1 SGHAT and CDR2 FQNNGV. This CDR3 contains 14 residues. Here the CDR3 reads CASSSPGRTYEQYF. CDR3 coding DNA: TGTGCCAGCAGCTCTCCGGGACGAACCTACGAGCAGTACTTC.

The V and J genes are TRBV7-2 and TRBJ1-2, with D possibly matching TRBD1 (6 bases). V gave up 4 bases and J gave up 4 bases, with 13 bases separating them. Germline loops: CDR1 SGHTA, CDR2 FQGNSA. The CDR3 totals 14 residues. Here the CDR3 reads CASSSLDRLYGYTF. DNA for the CDR3: TGTGCCAGCAGCTCTTTAGACAGGCTCTATGGCTACACCTTC.

This clonotype was detected only a few times. This rearrangement joins TRBV29-1 to TRBJ2-1, with 10 bases matching TRBD1. Germline V gives CDR1 SQVTM, CDR2 ANQGSEA. The V and J ends lost 3 bases and 8 bases, in that order; junction bases with no gene match: 7. The CDR3 is 14 residues long. The CDR3 sequence: CSVDRTGGIYEQFF. CDR3 coding DNA: TGCAGCGTTGATAGGACAGGGGGAATATATGAGCAGTTCTTC.

V and J are TRBV27 and TRBJ2-4; 8 nucleotides align to TRBD1. The end of the DNA aligns better with TRBJ2-7, so the J call may be wrong. Germline V lookup: CDR1 MNHEY, CDR2 SMNVEV (reference sequence). The CDR3 contains 16 residues. The CDR3 loop is CASSQNGQGRIYEQYF. CDR3 nucleotide sequence: TGTGCCAGCAGTCAAAACGGACAGGGCAGAATTTACGAGCAGTACTTC.

V and J are TRBV12-3 or TRBV12-4 and TRBJ2-7; no definite D call. The J call may not be correct, given that the DNA end is closer to TRBJ2-5. The CDR3 has 16 amino acids. The CDR3, as DNA: TGTGCCAGCAGTTTACCCCTTAGGTTTAACATAGAGACCCAGTACTTC. It is translated as CASSLPLRFNIETQYF.

The rearrangement joins TRBV28 to TRBJ1-4; a possible D gene is TRBD1 (6 bases). Germline lookup yields CDR1 MDHEN and CDR2 SYDVKM. CDR3 size: 17 residues. Trimming removed 4 bases from V and 1 base from J, with 16 bases in between. CDR3 residues: CASSSGAEAKTNEKLFF. CDR3 sequence (DNA): TGTGCCAGCAGTTCAGGGGCCGAGGCTAAAACTAATGAAAAACTGTTTTTT.

This clonotype was seen a few times. The chain couples TRBV5-1 to TRBJ2-7, with D possibly being TRBD1 (6 bases). CDR3 size: 13 residues. The V end was cut by 4 bases, the J end by 3 bases, with 11 bases between. Germline V gene sequence: CDR1 SGHRS, CDR2 YFSETQ. This CDR3 is CASSPRTVYEQYF. For the CDR3, the DNA is TGCGCCAGCAGCCCCAGGACAGTCTACGAGCAGTACTTC.